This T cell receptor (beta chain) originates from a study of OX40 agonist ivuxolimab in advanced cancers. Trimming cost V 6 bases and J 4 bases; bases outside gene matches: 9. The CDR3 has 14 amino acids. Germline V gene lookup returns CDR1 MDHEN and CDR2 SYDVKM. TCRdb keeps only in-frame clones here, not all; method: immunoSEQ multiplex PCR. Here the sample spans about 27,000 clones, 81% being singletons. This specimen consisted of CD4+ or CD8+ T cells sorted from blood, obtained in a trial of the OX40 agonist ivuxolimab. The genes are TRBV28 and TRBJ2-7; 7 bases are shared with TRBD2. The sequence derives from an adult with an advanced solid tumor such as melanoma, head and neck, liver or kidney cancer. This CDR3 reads CASSPPREIYEQYF. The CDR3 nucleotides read TGTGCCAGCAGCCCGCCGCGGGAGATATACGAGCAGTACTTC.